A few counts support the clone carrying this T cell receptor (beta chain). Its antigen remains unknown. The record originates from a study of post-analysis software for immune sequencing data. Whole-study context: Clinical courses comprised relapsing-remitting, secondary progressive and progressive-relapsing multiple sclerosis. Overall study results and limits: Five TRBV segments occurring more often in patients than controls included TRBV5-6, TRBV5-1 and TRBV20-1. Versus controls, multiple sclerosis patients showed significantly lower diversity (normalized Chao1).

This CDR3 has 13 amino acids. The ends were cut back, 3 bases at V and 6 bases at J, with 11 bases in the middle. The library was made from cDNA and included unique molecular identifiers. TCRdb recomputed calls from the PCR reads with MiXCR, one row per CDR3 protein. The sample lists roughly 580,000 distinct CDR3 sequences, 44% occurring once. The chain uses TRBV12-3 or TRBV12-4 and TRBJ1-2, with D possibly matching TRBD1 (5 bases). The TCR comes from a girl aged 10-17 years with multiple sclerosis. Sequencing was performed on blood. The DNA of the CDR3 is TGTGCCAGCAGTTTTCTTGAGGGGAATGGCTACACCTTC. Translated, it gives CASSFLEGNGYTF.